This T cell receptor beta chain was sequenced in a study of immune cell composition in non-small cell lung cancer. Study background: Tumours were mainly lung adenocarcinoma or squamous cell carcinoma.

The V segment lost 9 bases and the J segment 4 bases; nucleotides outside the gene matches: 12. CDR1 is LNHDA, CDR2 SQIVND, per germline (reference sequence). The CDR3 extends over 15 amino acids. Genomic DNA came from frozen unsorted single-cell suspensions. Assay: immunoSEQ multiplex PCR; the TCRdb copy retains only in-frame clones and omits some. The sample lists some 6,600 clones, about 83% occurring once. Note on this clone: No antigen is known for it.

General observations from the study: Squamous lung tumours showed higher top 10 clone scores and clonality than adenocarcinomas. Tumour-reactive clones were not shown to match dominant in vivo tumour clones.

The material sequenced was lung tumor tissue. The TCR was taken from a human donor with non-small cell lung cancer. The V and J genes are TRBV19 and TRBJ2-7, with 10 positions matching TRBD2. The CDR3 region is CASQTSSGSRYEQYF. The CDR3, as DNA: TGTGCCAGCCAGACCTCTAGCGGGAGCCGGTACGAGCAGTACTTC.